A single sample is the source of the 29 T cell receptor beta chains below, sequenced in a study of cytomegalovirus exposure and HLA in healthy donors. Produced via immunoSEQ multiplex PCR; TCRdb's table is partial and in-frame only. Counted here are more than 85,000 clones, around nine tenths occurring once; the ten biggest clones make up about 2.1%. Sequencing was carried out using PBMCs. The origin of the receptors is a woman between 18 and 29 years old in good health and CMV-seronegative.

The gene calls are TRBV18 and TRBJ1-1; D may be TRBD1 (6 bases). The germline gives CDR1 KGHSH, CDR2 LQKENI. The length of the CDR3 is 18 residues. V gave up 2 bases and J gave up 4 bases, with 23 bases separating them. The CDR3 sequence: CASSPSVRQVGGSTEAFF. The DNA for the CDR3 is TGTGCCAGCTCACCATCAGTTCGACAGGTCGGTGGGAGCACTGAAGCTTTCTTT.

V gene TRBV27 combines with J gene TRBJ1-2, with TRBD1 matching over 10 bases. Germline V gene sequence: CDR1 MNHEY, CDR2 SMNVEV (reference sequence). The CDR3 sequence is 15 residues long. After removal of 3 bases from V and 8 bases from J, the junction contained 9 bases not matched to a gene. CDR3 DNA: TGTGCCAGCAGTTTGGATAGACAGGGGGCGGGGGGCTACACCTTC. This translates into CASSLDRQGAGGYTF.

This sequence joins TRBV15 and TRBJ1-2; 7 nucleotides line up with TRBD1. The V gene end was trimmed by 4 bases and the J gene end by 3 bases; junction bases not matched to a gene: 2. This CDR3 spans 13 amino acids. Per the germline V gene, CDR1 is LNHNV and CDR2 is YYDKDF (reference sequence). CDR3 DNA: TGTGCCACCAGCACCGACAGGGACTATGGCTACACCTTC. It specifies CATSTDRDYGYTF.

The rearrangement uses TRBV2 and TRBJ1-1; tentatively, D is TRBD1 (5 bases). V lost 7 bases and J 3 bases, leaving 18 bases between the germline ends. The germline CDR1 and CDR2 sequences are SNHLY and FYNNEI. The CDR3 loop spans 15 amino acids. The CDR3 sequence: CASIRGSTRDTEAFF. DNA of the CDR3: TGTGCCAGCATTAGGGGCTCGACCAGGGACACTGAAGCTTTCTTT.

CDR3 coding DNA: TGTGCCAGCAGCTTGACCGGCGGACAGGGGGGGTCGGGCTACACCTTC. Encoded protein: CASSLTGGQGGSGYTF. The chain joins TRBV7-9 to TRBJ1-2; 10 bases align to TRBD1. After removal of 3 bases from V and 8 bases from J, the junction contained 12 bases not matched to a gene. The length of the CDR3 is 16 residues. CDR1 and CDR2 from the germline V gene are SEHNR and FQNEAQ (reference sequence).

In its sample, this clone was seen once. The chain recombines TRBV30 with TRBJ1-5; TRBD1 matches at 8 bases. The junction had 6 bases not matched to a gene; V was cut back by 5 bases and J by 0 bases. Germline V gene sequence: CDR1 GTSNPN, CDR2 SVGIG (reference sequence). The CDR3 has 15 amino acids. For the CDR3, the DNA is TGTGCCTGGGGACAGGGAGGGCTTAGCAATCAGCCCCAGCATTTT. Translated: CAWGQGGLSNQPQHF.

The chain combines TRBV11-2 with TRBJ2-3, with D hard to call. Germline-derived CDR1 and CDR2 are SGHAT and FQNNGV. Trimming cost V 4 bases and J 6 bases, with 8 bases left between them. The length of the CDR3 is 12 residues. CDR3 DNA sequence: TGTGCCAGCAGCTCAACGGGTGATACGCAGTATTTT. This translates into CASSSTGDTQYF.

This chain links TRBV10-3 with TRBJ1-2, with TRBD1 matching 7 bases. CDR3 size: 12 residues. Unmatched junction bases numbered 2, after V lost 4 bases and J lost 6 bases. In germline, CDR1 is ENHRY, CDR2 SYGVKD. CDR3 protein: CAISGGQHGYTF. The CDR3 bases are TGTGCCATCAGTGGGGGACAGCATGGCTACACCTTC.

The rearrangement joins TRBV5-1 to TRBJ2-3, with D hard to call. CDR1 and CDR2 (germline): SGHRS, YFSETQ. Deletions cut 2 bases from V and 1 base from J, with 8 bases between. The CDR3 covers 14 residues. The CDR3 nucleotides are TGCGCCAGCAGCTTCTCGGTGCGCACAGATACGCAGTATTTT. Its translation is CASSFSVRTDTQYF.

This rearrangement joins TRBV2 to TRBJ2-1; TRBD2 matches 8 bases. The V gene's germline CDR1 is SNHLY and CDR2 FYNNEI. The CDR3 runs to 15 residues. Trimming removed 6 bases from V and 4 bases from J; junction bases left unmatched: 8. The CDR3 loop reads CASRARGANYNEQFF. CDR3 nucleotide sequence: TGTGCCAGCAGGGCGCGGGGGGCTAATTACAATGAGCAGTTCTTC. Based on the CDR3 plus reference TRBV2 and TRBJ2-1, the full variable domain is EPEVTQTPSHQVTQMGQEVILRCVPISNHLYFYWYRQILGQKVEFLVSFYNNEISEKSEIFDDQFSVERPDGSNFTLKIRSTKLEDSAMYFCASRARGANYNEQFFGPGTRLTVL.

CDR3 residues: CASSSEGAYQIRGPYNEQFF. For the CDR3, the DNA is TGTGCCAGTAGTTCGGAGGGAGCCTACCAGATCAGGGGGCCCTACAATGAGCAGTTCTTC. This sequence joins TRBV19 and TRBJ2-1; 8 nucleotides align to TRBD1. The CDR3 consists of 20 residues. CDR1 LNHDA and CDR2 SQIVND come from the germline V gene (reference sequence). Germline trimming cut 5 bases from V and 2 bases from J; bases unmatched to any gene: 20.

This clone was picked up one time. The CDR3 spells CANPRGGDTQYF. CDR3 nucleotides: TGTGCCAACCCCCGGGGGGGAGATACGCAGTATTTT. J is TRBJ2-3 and V is TRBV28, with 8 bases lining up with TRBD2. Germline loops: CDR1 MDHEN, CDR2 SYDVKM. V dropped 10 bases and J dropped 5; count of bases not matched to a gene: 5. The CDR3 sequence is 12 residues long.

The V call is TRBV18, the J call TRBJ1-4; 9 positions agree with TRBD1. The CDR3 sequence is 13 residues long. V shed 5 bases, J shed 8 bases, and the junction held 3 bases outside the gene matches. Germline CDR1 is KGHSH and CDR2 is LQKENI. This CDR3 reads CASSSGQGEKLFF. The CDR3 DNA reads TGTGCCAGCTCATCGGGACAGGGAGAAAAACTGTTTTTT.

This chain links TRBV14 with TRBJ1-1, with D possibly TRBD1 on 6 matching bases. V was cut by 1 base and J by 4 bases, with 19 bases left in between. This CDR3 comprises 17 residues. Germline V gives CDR1 SGHDN, CDR2 FVKESK. The CDR3 here is CASSQGRVGGRATEAFF. CDR3 coding DNA: TGTGCCAGCAGCCAAGGAAGGGTAGGGGGAAGGGCCACTGAAGCTTTCTTT.

This chain joins TRBV7-2 and TRBJ2-1; 7 bases fit TRBD1. The CDR3 loop spans 15 amino acids. V lost 3 bases to trimming and J lost 6 bases; unmatched junction nucleotides: 8. CDR1 and CDR2 from the germline V gene are SGHTA and FQGNSA. CDR3 amino acids: CASSFARTGANEQFF. CDR3 bases: TGTGCCAGCAGCTTTGCCCGGACAGGAGCCAATGAGCAGTTCTTC.

A single count supports this clone. This rearrangement joins TRBV28 to TRBJ2-6; D unclear. CDR1 and CDR2 from the germline V gene are MDHEN and SYDVKM. This CDR3 is 14 amino acids long. The V gene lost 2 bases and the J gene lost 2 bases, with 4 bases spanning the gap. CDR3 bases: TGTGCCAGCAGTTTAATAGCTGGGGCCAACGTCCTGACTTTC. It encodes CASSLIAGANVLTF.

In its sample, this clone was seen a few times. The CDR3 reads CAWSPGGEAFF. The CDR3 region has the DNA TGTGCCTGGAGTCCTGGAGGTGAAGCTTTCTTT. The rearrangement joins TRBV30 to TRBJ1-1, with D uncertain. CDR1 GTSNPN and CDR2 SVGIG come from the germline V gene (reference sequence). V was pared by 2 bases and J by 7 bases, with 8 bases between. The CDR3 has 11 amino acids.

V gene TRBV9 combines with J gene TRBJ2-3; D perhaps matches TRBD2 (7 bases). The germline gives CDR1 SGDLS, CDR2 YYNGEE. This CDR3 region has 14 residues. Trimming pared 6 bases from V and 2 bases from J, leaving 13 bases between. CDR3 nucleotides: TGTGCCAGCACCAGGGGAGGGGTCACAGATACGCAGTATTTT. Translated, it gives CASTRGGVTDTQYF.

The V call is TRBV7-6, the J call TRBJ2-1; the D is unclear. The CDR3 has 15 amino acids. CDR1 is SGHVS, CDR2 FNYEAQ, per germline. Trimming cost V 0 bases and J 2 bases, with 8 bases left between them. The CDR3 DNA sequence: TGTGCCAGCAGCTTAGCCCCCGTCCCCTACAATGAGCAGTTCTTC. Encoded protein: CASSLAPVPYNEQFF. Together with reference TRBV7-6 and TRBJ2-1, the CDR3 gives the full variable domain: GAGVSQSPRYKVTKRGQDVALRCDPISGHVSLYWYRQALGQGPEFLTYFNYEAQQDKSGLPNDRFSAERPEGSISTLTIQRTEQRDSAMYRCASSLAPVPYNEQFFGPGTRLTVL.

The CDR3 region has the DNA TGTGCCAGCAGTTTAACGAGCATGAACACTGAAGCTTTCTTT. Protein sequence: CASSLTSMNTEAFF. The V and J genes are TRBV28 and TRBJ1-1; D ambiguous. This CDR3 has 14 amino acids. The germline V gene encodes CDR1 MDHEN and CDR2 SYDVKM. The V end was cut by 2 bases, the J end by 0 bases, with 7 bases between.

This clone was seen more than once but under ten times. The chain's CDR3 is CASSPSFNQPQHF. In DNA form, the CDR3 reads TGTGCCAGCAGCCCCAGTTTCAATCAGCCCCAGCATTTT. This sequence joins TRBV7-9 and TRBJ1-5; no firm D call. Germline assignment: CDR1 SEHNR and CDR2 FQNEAQ (reference sequence). The V gene lost 5 bases and the J gene lost 3 bases, with 8 bases spanning the gap. The CDR3 extends over 13 amino acids.

The gene calls are TRBV7-2 and TRBJ2-5; 12 nucleotides match TRBD2. CDR3 length: 16 residues. J lost 1 base, V lost 8 bases, and 8 bases had no gene match. CDR1 is SGHTA and CDR2 is FQGNSA in the germline V gene. The CDR3 DNA is TGTGCCAGCTCCCCACTAGCGGGAGGAACCCAAGAGACCCAGTACTTC. Translating it yields CASSPLAGGTQETQYF.

The rearrangement joins TRBV30 to TRBJ2-3, with 8 bases fitting TRBD2. The germline CDR1 and CDR2 sequences are GTSNPN and SVGIG (reference sequence). CDR3 length equals 15 residues. The V gene end was trimmed by 7 bases and the J gene end by 2 bases; junction bases not matched to a gene: 11. The CDR3 protein is CALTPGLGHTDTQYF. The CDR3 DNA reads TGTGCCTTGACTCCGGGACTAGGACACACAGATACGCAGTATTTT.

The chain employs TRBV7-3 and TRBJ2-3; 7 bases are a match to TRBD2. Trimming cost V 0 bases and J 2 bases; bases outside gene matches: 2. The germline V gene has CDR1 SGHTA and CDR2 FQGTGA. This CDR3 has 15 residues. The CDR3 reads CASSLTRGVTDTQYF. The DNA for the CDR3 is TGTGCCAGCAGCTTAACACGGGGGGTCACAGATACGCAGTATTTT.

The chain joins TRBV7-2 to TRBJ1-6; D remains ambiguous. The V gene's germline CDR1 is SGHTA and CDR2 FQGNSA. Between the trimmed V and J ends, which lost 2 bases and 9 bases, there was a span of 14 bases. This CDR3 contains 15 residues. The CDR3 reads CASSLSAGGSSPLHF. As DNA, the CDR3 is TGTGCCAGCAGCTTATCGGCAGGAGGCAGTTCACCCCTCCACTTT. Based on the CDR3 plus reference TRBV7-2 and TRBJ1-6, the full variable domain is GAGVSQSPSNKVTEKGKDVELRCDPISGHTALYWYRQSLGQGLEFLIYFQGNSAPDKSGLPSDRFSAERTGGSVSTLTIQRTQQEDSAVYLCASSLSAGGSSPLHFGNGTRLTVT.

This clone was found once. The chain joins TRBV6-5 to TRBJ2-7, with D maybe TRBD1 (6 bases). The CDR3 length is 13 residues. V was shortened by 2 bases and J by 7 bases, with 12 bases between the two germline ends. Germline CDR1 is MNHEY and CDR2 is SVGAGI. CDR3 coding DNA: TGTGCCAGCAGTTACGGACAGTCCTCGGAGCAGTACTTC. Translated, it gives CASSYGQSSEQYF.

V usage is TRBV29-1 and J usage is TRBJ1-1; no firm D call. Germline V gene sequence: CDR1 SQVTM, CDR2 ANQGSEA. The CDR3 totals 11 residues. The CDR3: CSVTWSTEAFF. DNA for the CDR3: TGCAGTGTTACGTGGAGCACTGAAGCTTTCTTT.

The rearrangement links TRBV7-2 to TRBJ2-5; perhaps TRBD2 as D (5 bases). The CDR3 contains 15 residues. Germline CDR1 reads SGHTA; CDR2 reads FQGNSA. V was trimmed by 2 bases and J by 5 bases, leaving 15 bases between them. The CDR3 nucleotides read TGTGCCAGCAGCTTAACGGGATCCCACCGCGAGACCCAGTACTTC. Translating gives CASSLTGSHRETQYF.

This clone was detected once. V and J are TRBV19 and TRBJ1-5; 7 bases are shared with TRBD1. In germline, CDR1 is LNHDA, CDR2 SQIVND (reference sequence). The CDR3 contains 16 residues. V shed 5 bases and J 3 bases; nucleotides not matched to a gene: 10. The CDR3: CASSLTGVLNNQPQHF. Here the CDR3 DNA reads TGTGCCAGTAGTCTTACAGGGGTGTTGAACAATCAGCCCCAGCATTTT.